These T cell receptor beta chains were read from a single sample in a study of blood T cell repertoires in COVID-19. Assay: immunoSEQ multiplex PCR; the TCRdb copy retains only in-frame clones and omits some. The table records 200,000 to 300,000 clones, about four fifths of them present only once. The sample taken for sequencing was peripheral blood. Receptor source: a woman aged 80 or over with COVID-19, enrolled during active disease. Both conserved end residues are part of each CDR3. D genes are given only for firm matches. A clone size is listed for some rows: how often the clone was seen (once, few, many), or a class if it is expanded.

CDR3 protein: CASVGAGGSYGYTF
CDR3 DNA: TGTGCCAGCGTCGGGGCAGGGGGGAGCTATGGCTACACCTTC
CDR3 length: 14
clone size: few
J gene: TRBJ1-2
V gene: TRBV7-8
D gene: TRBD1

CDR3 protein: CASSPGDFFSGNTIYF
CDR3 DNA: TGTGCCAGCAGCCCCGGGGATTTTTTCTCTGGAAACACCATATATTTT
CDR3 length: 16
clone size: few
J gene: TRBJ1-3
V gene: TRBV5-8
D gene: NA

CDR3 protein: CASSPGGARNSPLHF
CDR3 DNA: TGTGCCAGCAGCCCGGGGGGGGCTAGGAATTCACCCCTCCACTTT
CDR3 length: 15
clone size: few
J gene: TRBJ1-6
V gene: TRBV7-9
D gene: NA

CDR3 protein: CASSPQTSGLAEQYF
CDR3 DNA: TGTGCCAGCAGTCCCCAGACTAGCGGATTGGCGGAGCAGTACTTC
CDR3 length: 15
clone size: NA
J gene: TRBJ2-7
V gene: TRBV28
D gene: TRBD2

CDR3 protein: CASSSSGTMDSPLHF
CDR3 DNA: TGTGCCAGCAGTTCATCCGGGACAATGGATTCACCCCTCCACTTT
CDR3 length: 15
clone size: few
J gene: TRBJ1-6
V gene: TRBV28
D gene: NA

CDR3 protein: CASSIRGVNQPQHF
CDR3 DNA: TGTGCCAGTAGTATTCGCGGGGTTAATCAGCCCCAGCATTTT
CDR3 length: 14
clone size: NA
J gene: TRBJ1-5
V gene: TRBV19
D gene: NA

CDR3 protein: CASSLYETQYF
CDR3 DNA: TGTGCCAGCAGCCTATACGAGACCCAGTACTTC
CDR3 length: 11
clone size: NA
J gene: TRBJ2-5
V gene: TRBV7-2
D gene: NA

CDR3 protein: CASNTGGLTNEKLFF
CDR3 DNA: TGTGCCAGCAACACAGGGGGATTAACTAATGAAAAACTGTTTTTT
CDR3 length: 15
clone size: NA
J gene: TRBJ1-4
V gene: TRBV7-9
D gene: TRBD1

CDR3 protein: CASSQDRGAIQPQHF
CDR3 DNA: TGCGCCAGCAGCCAAGATCGGGGGGCTATCCAGCCCCAGCATTTT
CDR3 length: 15
clone size: NA
J gene: TRBJ1-5
V gene: TRBV4-1
D gene: NA

CDR3 protein: CASSQSSGGFTDTQYF
CDR3 DNA: TGCGCCAGCAGCCAGTCTAGCGGGGGGTTCACAGATACGCAGTATTTT
CDR3 length: 16
clone size: few
J gene: TRBJ2-3
V gene: TRBV5-1
D gene: TRBD2

CDR3 protein: CASSPGLAGYEQYF
CDR3 DNA: TGTGCCAGCAGCCCGGGACTAGCGGGCTACGAGCAGTACTTC
CDR3 length: 14
clone size: NA
J gene: TRBJ2-7
V gene: TRBV5-5
D gene: TRBD2

CDR3 protein: CASSGGTDNSPLHF
CDR3 DNA: TGTGCCAGTAGTGGCGGGACAGATAATTCACCCCTCCACTTT
CDR3 length: 14
clone size: NA
J gene: TRBJ1-6
V gene: TRBV19
D gene: TRBD1

CDR3 protein: CASSLGSAGSDYGYTF
CDR3 DNA: TGTGCCAGCAGCTTGGGGAGCGCGGGATCGGACTATGGCTACACCTTC
CDR3 length: 16
clone size: once
J gene: TRBJ1-2
V gene: TRBV7-3
D gene: NA

CDR3 protein: CAWRGGGLTDTQYF
CDR3 DNA: TGTGCCTGGCGTGGGGGGGGGTTAACAGATACGCAGTATTTT
CDR3 length: 14
clone size: once
J gene: TRBJ2-3
V gene: TRBV30
D gene: TRBD2

CDR3 protein: CAWSTRTGSSGYTF
CDR3 DNA: TGTGCCTGGAGCACTCGGACAGGTAGTAGCGGCTACACCTTC
CDR3 length: 14
clone size: NA
J gene: TRBJ1-2
V gene: TRBV30
D gene: TRBD1

CDR3 protein: CASSLVLEGNEQFF
CDR3 DNA: TGCGCCAGCAGCTTGGTTTTAGAGGGCAATGAGCAGTTCTTC
CDR3 length: 14
clone size: NA
J gene: TRBJ2-1
V gene: TRBV5-1
D gene: NA

CDR3 protein: CAISTSGADTQYF
CDR3 DNA: TGTGCCATCAGTACTAGCGGGGCAGATACGCAGTATTTT
CDR3 length: 13
clone size: NA
J gene: TRBJ2-3
V gene: TRBV10-3
D gene: TRBD2

CDR3 protein: CASSPRGRTSVTDTQYF
CDR3 DNA: TGTGCCAGCTCACCAAGGGGCCGGACCTCTGTGACAGATACGCAGTATTTT
CDR3 length: 17
clone size: NA
J gene: TRBJ2-3
V gene: TRBV18
D gene: NA

CDR3 protein: CASSLTVNTEAFF
CDR3 DNA: TGTGCCAGCAGCTTGACAGTTAACACTGAAGCTTTCTTT
CDR3 length: 13
clone size: few
J gene: TRBJ1-1
V gene: TRBV5-6
D gene: NA

CDR3 protein: CASSLVSATEAFF
CDR3 DNA: TGTGCCAGCAGCTTGGTCAGCGCCACTGAAGCTTTCTTT
CDR3 length: 13
clone size: NA
J gene: TRBJ1-1
V gene: TRBV5-5
D gene: NA

CDR3 protein: CASSTSYGTGSSPLHF
CDR3 DNA: TGTGCCAGTAGTACATCGTACGGGACTGGGAGTTCACCCCTCCACTTT
CDR3 length: 16
clone size: once
J gene: TRBJ1-6
V gene: TRBV19
D gene: NA

CDR3 protein: CASRDQASSSYNEQFF
CDR3 DNA: TGTGCCAGCAGGGATCAAGCGAGTAGCTCCTACAATGAGCAGTTCTTC
CDR3 length: 16
clone size: NA
J gene: TRBJ2-1
V gene: TRBV27
D gene: NA

CDR3 protein: CASIPRQGHETQYF
CDR3 DNA: TGTGCCAGCATTCCCCGACAGGGACACGAGACCCAGTACTTC
CDR3 length: 14
clone size: NA
J gene: TRBJ2-5
V gene: TRBV6-6
D gene: TRBD1

CDR3 protein: CASSLGRLAGADTQYF
CDR3 DNA: TGTGCCAGCAGCCTGGGTAGGCTAGCGGGAGCAGATACGCAGTATTTT
CDR3 length: 16
clone size: NA
J gene: TRBJ2-3
V gene: TRBV7-3
D gene: TRBD2

CDR3 protein: CASSLKGRAEAFF
CDR3 DNA: TGTGCCAGCAGCTTGAAAGGGCGGGCTGAAGCTTTCTTT
CDR3 length: 13
clone size: once
J gene: TRBJ1-1
V gene: TRBV5-6
D gene: NA

CDR3 protein: CASSLGDSYEKLFF
CDR3 DNA: TGCGCCAGCAGCTTGGGGGACAGTTATGAAAAACTGTTTTTT
CDR3 length: 14
clone size: NA
J gene: TRBJ1-4
V gene: TRBV5-1
D gene: TRBD1